These 13 T cell receptor beta chains were all obtained from the same sample, sequenced in a study of T cells in Graves' hyperthyroidism and ophthalmopathy. TCR beta CDR3 sequences were amplified from RNA transcripts. When the TCR CDR3 underwent first-round RT-PCR, the HTBI primer set was used. TCRdb redid the calling of the multiplex PCR reads with MiXCR, one entry per CDR3 protein. The data contain around 720,000 distinct CDR3 sequences, over 35% of them seen just once; the ten biggest clones take up roughly 30%. The sample consisted of blood. The receptors originated from a woman aged 35 to 49 with Graves' hyperthyroidism.

This clonotype was counted ten times or more. The V call is TRBV2, the J call TRBJ2-7, with 8 bases aligning to TRBD2. Germline V gene data show CDR1 as SNHLY and CDR2 as FYNNEI. V shed 7 bases and J 3 bases; nucleotides not matched to a gene: 5. This CDR3 region has 13 residues. The CDR3 coding sequence is TGTGCCAGCATCGGGAGGGGAGTCTACGAGCAGTACTTC. It is translated as CASIGRGVYEQYF.

This clonotype was seen at least ten times. The chain employs TRBV10-3 and TRBJ1-4; maybe TRBD1 (6 bases). The CDR3 runs to 13 residues. Looked up from germline, CDR1 is ENHRY and CDR2 is SYGVKD. Trimming took 2 bases from V and 5 from J, leaving 6 bases between them. CDR3 nucleotides: TGTGCCATCAGTGAGCAGGGGAATGAAAAACTGTTTTTT. It encodes CAISEQGNEKLFF.

The V and J genes are TRBV19 and TRBJ1-5; TRBD1 aligns across 7 bases. This CDR3 spans 15 amino acids. Trimming cost V 5 bases and J 4 bases; bases outside gene matches: 8. From germline, CDR1 is LNHDA and CDR2 SQIVND (reference sequence). CDR3 in amino acids: CASSGDGQENQPQHF. The CDR3 nucleotides are TGTGCCAGTAGTGGGGACGGACAGGAGAATCAGCCCCAGCATTTT. Supplemented by reference TRBV19 and TRBJ1-5, the full variable domain reads DGGITQSPKYLFRKEGQNVTLSCEQNLNHDAMYWYRQDPGQGLRLIYYSQIVNDFQKGDIAEGYSVSREKKESFPLTVTSAQKNPTAFYLCASSGDGQENQPQHFGDGTRLSIL.

This clonotype has only a few counts. J is TRBJ2-2 and V is TRBV13; no clear D gene. The CDR3 covers 12 residues. V lost 4 bases, J lost 9 bases, and 9 bases lay in between. In germline, CDR1 is PRHDT, CDR2 FYEKMQ (reference sequence). CDR3 nucleotide sequence: TGTGCCAGCAGCTACCGAATAAGGGAGCTGTTTTTT. Translated, it gives CASSYRIRELFF.

Ten or more counts support this clonotype. Relative to the germline gene, one junction end is altered; a read error may explain this. The gene calls are TRBV14 and TRBJ1-2, with D unclear. Germline CDR1 and CDR2: SGHDN and FVKESK. The CDR3 is 11 amino acids. CDR3 region: CASSQGGKTNF. The CDR3 region has the DNA TGTGCCAGCAGCCAAGGAGGGAAGACAAACTTC.

This clonotype turned up a few times. V and J are TRBV6-5 and TRBJ2-5; D perhaps matches TRBD1 (5 bases). CDR1 MNHEY and CDR2 SVGAGI come from the germline V gene. CDR3 length: 14 amino acids. The ends were cut back, 6 bases at V and 1 base at J, with 12 bases in the middle. In DNA, the CDR3 is TGTGCCAGCAGACTTCGTGACAGCCAAGAGACCCAGTACTTC. Its protein product is CASRLRDSQETQYF.

About this clonotype: One base away lies a much larger clone, so this may be a sequencing read error. This chain uses TRBV19 with TRBJ2-7, with TRBD1 matching over 9 bases. Germline lookup yields CDR1 LNHDA and CDR2 SQIVND (reference sequence). J was trimmed by 6 bases and V by 7 bases; bases with no gene match: 10. The CDR3 consists of 14 residues. Here the CDR3 reads CASTPGTGFGEQYF. The CDR3 DNA reads TGTGCCAGTACCCCCGGGACAGGGTTTGGCGAGCAGTACTTC.

As for this clonotype: This may be a read error, as it is one base from a much larger clone. The chain joins TRBV6-1 to TRBJ1-1; 11 bases match TRBD1. The germline V gene encodes CDR1 MNHNS and CDR2 SASEGT. The length of the CDR3 is 13 residues. DNA of the CDR3: TGTGCCAGCAGTCAGGACAGGGGGCCTGAAGCTCTCTTT. Its protein is CASSQDRGPEALF.

The V call is TRBV7-9, the J call TRBJ2-7; D is unresolved. V was clipped by 6 bases and J by 6 bases, with 9 bases between them. The CDR3 sequence is 11 residues long. From germline, CDR1 is SEHNR and CDR2 FQNEAQ (reference sequence). The CDR3 sequence is CASSFKSEQYF. DNA for the CDR3: TGTGCCAGCAGTTTTAAGTCCGAGCAGTACTTC.

This clonotype was seen only a few times. The genes are TRBV5-1 and TRBJ1-1; TRBD1 is a possible D gene (6 bases). The CDR3 length is 15 residues. CDR1 and CDR2 (germline): SGHRS, YFSETQ. The V end lost 3 bases, the J end lost 5 bases, and 17 bases lay between the germline ends. Here the CDR3 DNA reads TGCGCCAGCAGCTACAGAGGGGGGGCAGGGACTGAAGCTTTCTTT. Translating gives CASSYRGGAGTEAFF.

The CDR3 protein is CAILGDYGYTF. The CDR3 DNA follows: TGTGCCATCCTGGGCGACTATGGCTACACCTTC. The chain is built from TRBV10-3 and TRBJ1-2, with unresolved D. V was cut by 8 bases and J by 3 bases, with 7 bases left in between. Germline V gives CDR1 ENHRY, CDR2 SYGVKD. The CDR3 is 11 amino acids.

The chain has TRBV6-5 and TRBJ2-7; TRBD2 agrees at 10 bases. Per the germline V gene, CDR1 is MNHEY and CDR2 is SVGAGI. The CDR3 spans 17 residues. Trimming removed 8 bases from V and 5 bases from J; junction bases left unmatched: 18. The CDR3 region is CASESSGGQTSPNEQYF. The CDR3 DNA reads TGTGCCAGCGAATCTAGCGGGGGACAAACCTCTCCCAACGAGCAGTACTTC.

The rearrangement joins TRBV12-3 or TRBV12-4 to TRBJ1-4; TRBD1 agrees at 10 bases. The ends lost 3 bases at V and 8 bases at J; junction bases unmatched: 6. The CDR3 spans 15 residues. For the CDR3, the DNA is TGTGCCAGCAGTTTTGGGACAGGGGTGAACGAAAAACTGTTTTTT. As protein: CASSFGTGVNEKLFF.